Included here is one TCR beta chain sequence, with context. The antigen remains undetermined. This specimen comes from a study of graft-versus-host responses after intestinal transplantation. The wider study: Recipients had transplants, and these were multivisceral, liver-intestinal, or isolated intestinal.

Only in-frame clones appear in the TCRdb table, and some are missing; sequencing was by immunoSEQ multiplex PCR. The table has some 93,000 clones, roughly nine tenths seen once; the top ten hold more than 0.4%. The sequence came from a human donor who received an intestinal transplant. Sample: unstimulated CD8+ T cells sorted from spleen or lymph node cells, taken before intestinal transplant.

In DNA form, the CDR3 reads TGTGCCAGCTCACCTCCCCGGGGGGGCACAGATACGCAGTATTTT. Its translation is CASSPPRGGTDTQYF. The chain recombines TRBV18 with TRBJ2-3; 7 bases are a match to TRBD2. The CDR3 runs 15 residues. Germline CDR1 reads KGHSH; CDR2 reads LQKENI. The V gene end was trimmed by 3 bases and the J gene end by 1 base; junction bases not matched to a gene: 4.